Given below is one T cell receptor beta chain in context. Its antigen remains unidentified. There are no base qualities to consult, and no much larger clone falls within one base. The sample comes from a study of blood T cell repertoires in COVID-19 (dated by TCRdb to between 2020 and 2021). Turning to the overall study: Samples covering the acute and convalescent phases of COVID-19 were provided by collaborators in the United States, Italy and Spain. The prospective study material was composed of cDNA or gDNA derived from T cells, B-cell-depleted T cells, or PBMCs. Deeply sampled blood TCRbeta repertoires from subjects exposed to, actively infected with, or recovered from COVID-19 were included in the dataset. The repertoires were released in a freely available public database intended as a resource for research on the immune response to SARS-CoV-2. The samples were drawn from two sources: the first 160 participants of the ongoing ImmuneRACE study, and 1,000 to 1,500 subjects contributed by 6 global collaborators. A de-identified subject ID, COVID-19 status, age in years and sex were almost always included in the sample metadata. Where available, HLA class I and class II types were taken from metadata supplied by the sample provider and were not determined by assay-based typing. What the authors observed across the whole study: Clinical and demographic metadata were provided uncurated, with the amount varying by source and participant.

TCRbeta CDR3 regions were amplified from genomic DNA by means of the immunoSEQ Assay, a bias-controlled multiplex PCR. Per the authors' processing: The number of nucleated cells in each sample was estimated by amplification of reference gene primers within the assay. Sequence reads were collapsed and filtered to measure the absolute abundance of every unique TCRbeta CDR3 rearrangement. Productive Simpson clonality was computed per sample as the square root of Simpson's diversity index over productive rearrangements. TCRdb obtained this table from immuneACCESS and retained in-frame rearrangements with V and J assigned. These tables miss some clones; where compared with another copy, unresolved V genes account for less than half of the shortfall, and the remainder is unexplained. V, J and clone size were drawn from that table, and D and trimming were deduced from the DNA. The sample table contains fewer than 100,000 clones; only one count was recorded for more than 75% of them. 15% of the sample belongs to the ten largest clones.

Each collaborating institution followed its own protocols to collect whole blood in K2EDTA tubes. For TCRbeta analysis, collaborators shipped samples in one of three forms: frozen whole blood, isolated PBMCs, or DNA extracted from either of those sample types. CDR1 and CDR2, per the germline V gene, are SNHLY and FYNNEI. Ends trimmed: V by 7 bases, J by 7 bases; bases unmatched to a gene: 9. Spanning cysteine to phenylalanine, the CDR3 consists of 13 amino acids. Kept here is only the CDR3 DNA, which spans 39 bases and is read in frame from base 1. The sequenced material came from peripheral blood. The chain uses TRBV2 and TRBJ1-2, with 7 bases in between that match TRBD1. This clonotype was obtained from a human donor in a cohort sampled during active COVID-19. In nucleotides, the sequence is TGTGCCAGCAAGGGAAGGGGGCTAGGTGGCTACACCTTC. Its coded protein is CASKGRGLGGYTF.